This T cell receptor (beta chain) was profiled in a study of blood T cell repertoires in COVID-19 (dated by TCRdb to the early 2020s). Turning to the overall study: The collaborator samples originated in the United States, Italy and Spain and spanned the acute and convalescent phases of COVID-19. The material from the prospective study consisted of cDNA or gDNA derived from T cells, B-cell-depleted T cells, or PBMCs. The dataset comprised deeply sampled blood TCRbeta repertoires from subjects exposed to, actively infected with, or recovered from COVID-19. The repertoires were made available in a free public database intended to serve as a resource for research on the immune response to SARS-CoV-2. The samples were drawn from two sources: the first 160 participants of the ongoing ImmuneRACE study, and 950 to 1,500 subjects contributed by 6 global collaborators. Nearly every sample came with metadata listing a de-identified subject ID, COVID-19 status, age in years and sex. HLA class I and class II types, where available, came from metadata supplied by the sample provider rather than from assay-based typing. Study-wide findings and limitations: The amount of clinical and demographic metadata varied by source and participant and was provided uncurated.

At one collaborating source in Seattle, patients were enrolled during active infection and were followed longitudinally through the course of disease. Whole blood was collected in K2EDTA tubes by collaborating institutions according to the institutions' own protocols. For TCRbeta analysis, collaborator samples were shipped as frozen whole blood, as isolated PBMCs, or as DNA extracted from either sample type. TCRbeta CDR3 regions were amplified from genomic DNA by means of the immunoSEQ Assay, a bias-controlled multiplex PCR. The authors' pipeline ran thus. The number of nucleated cells in each sample was estimated by amplification of reference gene primers within the assay. To quantify the absolute abundance of each unique TCRbeta CDR3 rearrangement, sequence reads were collapsed and filtered. For each sample, productive Simpson clonality was calculated as the square root of Simpson's diversity index across productive rearrangements. The immuneACCESS repertoire file appears here via TCRdb, limited to in-frame rearrangements. These files lack a portion of the clones; in checked studies, under half of the deficit traces to unresolved V genes, and the cause of the others is not known. V and J calls and clone size are given by that table; D and trimming were obtained from the DNA. The sample yields some 200,000 clones; around 94% were counted once. The ten largest clones represent roughly 0.7% of the sample.

As for this clone: The target of this receptor is not known. The input lacks base qualities; no much larger clone sits a single base away.

The sequenced sample consisted of peripheral blood. This clonotype was obtained from a man aged 25 to 40 with COVID-19, enrolled during active disease.

This receptor has the CDR3 CATHYGSADYEQYF. The base sequence is TGCGCCACACATTACGGGTCTGCGGACTACGAGCAGTACTTC. The rearrangement combines TRBV10-1 with TRBJ2-7, with no confidently assigned D gene. The CDR3 runs 14 amino acids, cysteine and phenylalanine included. The read is trimmed to its CDR3 DNA, 42 bases read in frame from base 1. In the germline V gene (reference sequence), CDR1 corresponds to WNHNN and CDR2 to SYGVQD. V was cut back by 10 bases and J by 3 bases, leaving a gap of 19 bases between them.